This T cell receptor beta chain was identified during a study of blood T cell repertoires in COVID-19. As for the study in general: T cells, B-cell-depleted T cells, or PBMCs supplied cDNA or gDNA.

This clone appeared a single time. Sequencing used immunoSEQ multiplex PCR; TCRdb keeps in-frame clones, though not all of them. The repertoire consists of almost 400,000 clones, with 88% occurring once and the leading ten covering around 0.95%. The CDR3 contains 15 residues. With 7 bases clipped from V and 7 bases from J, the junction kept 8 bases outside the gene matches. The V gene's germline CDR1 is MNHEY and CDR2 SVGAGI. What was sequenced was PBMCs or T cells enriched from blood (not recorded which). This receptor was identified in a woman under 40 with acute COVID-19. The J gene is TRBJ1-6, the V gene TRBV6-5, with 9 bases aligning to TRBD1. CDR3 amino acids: CASTLDRGKNSPLHF. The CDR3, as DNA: TGTGCCAGCACACTGGACAGGGGAAAGAATTCACCCCTCCACTTT.